Shown below are 3 T cell receptor beta chains from a single sample sequenced in a study of tumor-infiltrating lymphocytes in primary liver carcinoma. Unsorted whole blood supplied the RNA, and germline DNA was extracted too. Reverse transcription of 500 ng total RNA with a constant-region primer produced TCR beta cDNA. ARM-PCR was slightly modified, and three nested multiplex PCR rounds with it gave rise to the TCR beta libraries. A C-beta reverse primer was combined with TRBV1-TRBV30 forward primers in the first two PCR rounds, and each round had approximately 9 cycles. TCRdb redid the calling of the multiplex PCR reads with MiXCR, one entry per CDR3 protein. The sample shows approximately 330,000 distinct CDR3 sequences, 65% of them seen only once. Sequenced material: peripheral blood. The receptor set was obtained from a man in his forties with primary liver carcinoma and hepatitis B virus infection.

Details on this clonotype: A single base separates this from a much larger clone, so it may be a read error. The gene calls are TRBV6-2 or TRBV6-3 and TRBJ2-1, with 8 bases that match TRBD1. CDR3 size: 13 residues. The germline V gene encodes CDR1 MNHEY and CDR2 SVGEGT. The CDR3 here is CASSLGTGNEHFF. The CDR3 DNA is TGTGCCAGCAGCCTCGGGACAGGCAATGAGCACTTCTTC.

This clonotype has just a few counts. The genes are TRBV6-5 and TRBJ2-7; D uncertain. The CDR3 is 15 amino acids. Trimming took 0 bases from V and 3 from J, leaving 12 bases between them. Per germline, CDR1 MNHEY and CDR2 SVGAGI. The CDR3 DNA is TGTGCCAGCAGTTACTCGTCTAACGTTTACTACGAGCAGTACTTC. Its translation is CASSYSSNVYYEQYF.

This clonotype was observed many times. The J gene is TRBJ2-3, the V gene TRBV11-2, with D hard to call. The CDR3 runs to 20 residues. V gave up 5 bases and J gave up 0 bases, with 27 bases separating them. CDR1 SGHAT and CDR2 FQNNGV come from the germline V gene. This CDR3 is CASSPQRVAAQRPSTDTQYF. Here the CDR3 DNA reads TGTGCCAGCAGCCCACAAAGGGTCGCGGCCCAACGCCCCAGCACAGATACGCAGTATTTT.